This T cell receptor beta chain was sequenced in a study of early T cells in non-severe SARS-CoV-2 infection. The CDR3 has 17 residues. V shed 1 base, J shed 4 bases, and the junction held 10 bases outside the gene matches. Germline V gene data show CDR1 as SNHLY and CDR2 as FYNNEI. One entry per CDR3 protein, called by TCRdb with MiXCR from the 5' RACE reads. The repertoire includes tens of thousands of distinct CDR3 sequences, about 5.7% of them detected once, and about 20% sits in the top ten. The J gene is TRBJ2-3, the V gene TRBV2, with TRBD2 matching over 8 bases. The sample in question was whole blood, obtained at baseline. The clonotype originates from an adult who was a healthcare worker with PCR-confirmed SARS-CoV-2 infection or an uninfected control (not recorded which). The CDR3 sequence: CASSEVAGSGVPDTQYF. The CDR3 DNA follows: TGTGCCAGCAGTGAAGTTGCGGGTAGCGGGGTCCCAGATACGCAGTATTTT.